These T cell receptor beta chains were read from a single sample in a study of siplizumab effects on memory and regulatory T cells. Profiled with immunoSEQ multiplex PCR; TCRdb holds only in-frame clones, not every one. The sample shows 100,000 to 110,000 clones, 91% of them seen only once. The sequenced sample consisted of CD4+ T cells sorted from blood. The receptors come from a human donor in good health. CDR3s include the opening cysteine and the closing phenylalanine or tryptophan. Fields, in order: J gene, V gene, CDR3 protein.

TRBJ2-1 TRBV28 CASSRAGAEQFF
TRBJ1-2 TRBV5-1 CASSLDSGVGGYTF
TRBJ1-5 TRBV18 CASSAASSLGQPQHF
TRBJ1-1 TRBV30 CAWRTSRTEAFF
TRBJ1-1 TRBV2 CASRPTGGIGAEAFF
TRBJ1-1 TRBV10-3 CAISESNPLRGAFF
TRBJ1-5 TRBV5-4 CASSLDGGSQPQHF
TRBJ1-3 TRBV5-1 CASSLVGGSSGNTIYF
TRBJ2-7 TRBV4-1 CASSQNQGAPREQYF
TRBJ2-3 TRBV7-2 CASSFGLAGPQGDTQYF
TRBJ2-5 TRBV5-6 CASSLGPLGLQETQYF
TRBJ1-2 TRBV4-3 CASSQGTGYGYTF
TRBJ1-2 TRBV6-5 CASRAGPSDYGYTF
TRBJ2-3 TRBV5-6 CASSLLAGAVRDTQYF
TRBJ2-2 TRBV5-1 CASSPGDRPSTGELFF
TRBJ1-3 TRBV6-6 CASTQGGNTIYF
TRBJ1-1 TRBV2 CASRGTFRNTEAFF
TRBJ2-3 TRBV9 CASSVRLAGAVDTQYF
TRBJ2-3 TRBV18 CASSPTPQGISSTDTQYF
TRBJ2-7 TRBV6-1 CASSARQARIVDEQYF
TRBJ1-2 TRBV7-9 CASSLAGDIDGYTF
TRBJ2-1 TRBV6-4 CASSDSSGGADEQFF
TRBJ1-1 TRBV6-5 CASRVTANTEAFF
TRBJ2-7 TRBV6-5 CASSPGPYEQYF
TRBJ2-3 TRBV6-6 CASRGGTDTQYF
TRBJ1-5 TRBV2 CASSPDGTDNQPQHF
TRBJ1-1 TRBV7-9 CASSYGQGGAFF
TRBJ1-5 TRBV9 CASSVESDQPQHF
TRBJ1-5 TRBV5-1 CASSPDNRVNQPQHF
TRBJ2-5 TRBV10-3 CAISEPGQGVAETQYF
TRBJ2-5 TRBV2 CASSEYRLAGAQETQYF
TRBJ1-6 TRBV29-1 CSVAGDGKGALHF
TRBJ1-1 TRBV7-8 CASSLDGVTEAFF
TRBJ1-1 TRBV14 CASSQWGRTEAFF
TRBJ1-5 TRBV9 CASSSQDGQPQHF
TRBJ2-7 TRBV5-1 CASSLEGGSYEQYF
TRBJ2-2 TRBV9 CASSVGGGSRELFF
TRBJ2-2 TRBV7-9 CASSFRQGANTGELFF
TRBJ2-7 TRBV11-2 CASSPLNSEQYF
TRBJ1-1 TRBV10-3 CAIRLNTEAFF
TRBJ1-5 TRBV7-8 CASSLTQHSNQPQHF
TRBJ2-2 TRBV6-5 CASSSPQTGSTGELFF
TRBJ1-1 TRBV27 CASGEPGQGKNRAFF
TRBJ2-5 TRBV6-1 CASSDGVAGPRGETQYF
TRBJ2-7 TRBV5-4 CASSLPRTGGVYEQYF
TRBJ2-2 TRBV7-2 CASSLNTGELFF
TRBJ1-6 TRBV21-1 CASRGRDSNSPLHF
TRBJ1-6 TRBV5-1 CASSLAGRSPLHF
TRBJ2-3 TRBV5-1 CASMGLAGYTQYF
TRBJ2-5 TRBV9 CASSVVGTGGRETQYF
TRBJ1-1 TRBV19 CASSIALTVNTEAFF
TRBJ2-1 TRBV7-2 CASSLARDTTYNEQFF
TRBJ1-6 TRBV6-6 CASSALGSPLHF